The 20 T cell receptor beta chains below come from one sample, sequenced in a study of cytomegalovirus exposure and HLA in healthy donors. The repertoire was sequenced with immunoSEQ multiplex PCR; TCRdb's copy has only in-frame clones and lacks some. Of some 170,000 clones listed, just under 90% are singletons. Material for sequencing was PBMCs. These TCRs come from a woman between 25 and 40 years old in good health and CMV-seronegative.

J is TRBJ2-3 and V is TRBV5-1, with a weak D call TRBD1 (6 bases). V was clipped by 7 bases and J by 0 bases, with 15 bases between them. Germline assignment: CDR1 SGHRS and CDR2 YFSETQ. The CDR3 has 15 amino acids. The chain's CDR3 is CASQPVDSSTDTQYF. CDR3 coding DNA: TGCGCCAGCCAGCCCGTGGACAGTAGCACAGATACGCAGTATTTT.

This clone came up a few times. The V gene is TRBV10-3, the J gene TRBJ2-7, with D perhaps TRBD2 (6 bases). The CDR3 has 11 amino acids. Germline V gene sequence: CDR1 ENHRY, CDR2 SYGVKD. V was clipped by 10 bases and J by 0 bases, with 7 bases between them. The CDR3 DNA sequence: TGTGCCACCGGGAGCTCCTACGAGCAGTACTTC. As protein: CATGSSYEQYF.

J is TRBJ2-5 and V is TRBV6-1; D may be TRBD2 (5 bases). V gave up 0 bases and J gave up 2 bases, with 10 bases separating them. This CDR3 has 15 amino acids. CDR1 and CDR2 (germline): MNHNS, SASEGT. The CDR3 protein is CASSEAWEIQETQYF. For the CDR3, the DNA is TGTGCCAGCAGTGAAGCATGGGAGATTCAAGAGACCCAGTACTTC.

This chain uses TRBV7-2 with TRBJ2-1; unclear D gene. Trimming shortened V by 5 bases and J by 14 bases, and 22 bases separated the two germline ends. The length of the CDR3 is 14 residues. Per germline, CDR1 SGHTA and CDR2 FQGNSA. CDR3 protein: CASSPVPSQLSEFF. The CDR3 DNA reads as TGTGCCAGCAGCCCCGTCCCATCGCAACTTTCGGAGTTCTTC.

The chain uses TRBV19 and TRBJ1-2; TRBD1 matches 8 bases. The trim removed 5 bases at V and 7 bases at J, leaving 12 bases unmatched. The CDR3 sequence is 15 residues long. Germline assignment: CDR1 LNHDA and CDR2 SQIVND (reference sequence). CDR3 coding DNA: TGTGCCAGTAGTGCCGGGACAGGTCGAACGCGTGGCTACACCTTC. It specifies CASSAGTGRTRGYTF.

This rearrangement joins TRBV6-5 to TRBJ2-2; D is perhaps TRBD1 (6 bases). CDR1 is MNHEY and CDR2 is SVGAGI in the germline V gene. The CDR3 contains 15 residues. V dropped 2 bases and J dropped 1 base, with 8 bases sitting between them. The CDR3 nucleotides are TGTGCCAGCAGTTACGAGGGACAGAACACCGGGGAGCTGTTTTTT. The encoded protein is CASSYEGQNTGELFF.

The J gene is TRBJ2-7, the V gene TRBV5-8; the match to TRBD1 covers 9 bases. CDR3 length: 14 residues. Germline trimming cut 2 bases from V and 6 bases from J; bases unmatched to any gene: 6. From germline, CDR1 is SGHTS and CDR2 YDEGEE. CDR3 sequence (DNA): TGTGCCAGCAGCTTTTATGGGACAGGGCCCGAGCAGTACTTC. Translation gives CASSFYGTGPEQYF.

V usage is TRBV2 and J usage is TRBJ2-1, with 8 bases lining up with TRBD2. Germline V CDR1 and CDR2: SNHLY, FYNNEI. This CDR3 comprises 11 residues. Germline trimming cut 11 bases from V and 8 bases from J; bases unmatched to any gene: 5. CDR3 nucleotides: TGTGCCGACCGGGGGGGGGATGAGCAGTTCTTC. Residues: CADRGGDEQFF.

The rearrangement joins TRBV5-1 to TRBJ1-5; 7 positions match TRBD1. The germline CDR1 and CDR2 sequences are SGHRS and YFSETQ. The CDR3 is 15 residues long. V lost 0 bases, J lost 6 bases, and 6 bases stayed unmatched. Here the CDR3 reads CASSLGTGGAQPQHF. The CDR3 region has the DNA TGCGCCAGCAGCTTGGGGACAGGCGGGGCTCAGCCCCAGCATTTT.

The rearrangement joins TRBV5-1 to TRBJ1-4; possible D gene TRBD1, 5 bases. Germline loops: CDR1 SGHRS, CDR2 YFSETQ. CDR3 length: 15 amino acids. V was shortened by 5 bases and J by 7 bases, with 18 bases between the two germline ends. The CDR3 DNA reads as TGCGCCAGCAGTCATTCGTCCGGGGGGAGTGAAAAACTGTTTTTT. Protein sequence: CASSHSSGGSEKLFF.

The rearrangement links TRBV6-5 to TRBJ2-1, with D unresolved. With 4 bases removed from V and 4 bases from J, the gap between germline ends came to 2 bases. The CDR3 sequence is 11 residues long. The germline V gene has CDR1 MNHEY and CDR2 SVGAGI. The CDR3 DNA is TGTGCCAGCAGTTTATACAATGAGCAGTTCTTC. Its protein is CASSLYNEQFF.

The V gene is TRBV5-1, the J gene TRBJ2-5, with 8 bases identical to TRBD2. Germline V gives CDR1 SGHRS, CDR2 YFSETQ. The CDR3 consists of 15 residues. Trimming took 1 base from V and 5 from J; bases not matched to a gene: 7. CDR3 amino acids: CASSLRAGVRETQYF. As DNA, the CDR3 is TGCGCCAGCAGCTTGAGAGCGGGGGTGAGGGAGACCCAGTACTTC.

V and J are TRBV11-2 and TRBJ2-3; TRBD2 aligns across 10 bases. Germline CDR1 is SGHAT and CDR2 is FQNNGV. CDR3 size: 13 residues. J lost 14 bases, V lost 1 base, and 6 bases had no gene match. This CDR3 is CASSLVLAGDVYF. CDR3 coding DNA: TGTGCCAGCAGCTTAGTTCTAGCGGGGGACGTGTATTTT. Full variable domain (outside the CDR3, taken from reference TRBV11-2 and TRBJ2-3): EAGVAQSPRYKIIEKRQSVAFWCNPISGHATLYWYQQILGQGPKLLIQFQNNGVVDDSQLPKDRFSAERLKGVDSTLKIQPAKLEDSAVYLCASSLVLAGDVYFGPGTRLTVL.

The V gene is TRBV27, the J gene TRBJ2-7; TRBD2 is a possible D gene (7 bases). The CDR3 is made up of 17 amino acids. The ends were cut back, 2 bases at V and 1 base at J, with 18 bases in the middle. Germline V lookup: CDR1 MNHEY, CDR2 SMNVEV (reference sequence). CDR3 protein: CASSLGRGGPVSYEQYF. DNA of the CDR3: TGTGCCAGCAGTTTAGGGAGGGGGGGTCCCGTATCCTACGAGCAGTACTTC.

This chain uses TRBV20-1 with TRBJ2-1; weak D call: TRBD2 (6 bases). CDR3 size: 11 residues. Per germline, CDR1 DFQATT and CDR2 SNEGSKA (reference sequence). The V end lost 6 bases, the J end lost 7 bases, and 10 bases lay between the germline ends. This CDR3 reads CSATGGNEQFF. CDR3 bases: TGCAGTGCAACCGGAGGGAATGAGCAGTTCTTC.

The V call is TRBV2, the J call TRBJ1-1, with D hard to call. This CDR3 is 12 amino acids long. Between the trimmed V and J ends, which lost 8 bases and 5 bases, there was a span of 12 bases. Per germline, CDR1 SNHLY and CDR2 FYNNEI. The CDR3 is CASRRVRTEAFF. As DNA, the CDR3 is TGTGCCAGCCGGAGGGTCAGGACTGAAGCTTTCTTT.

The chain couples TRBV4-1 to TRBJ1-4; tentative D call: TRBD1 (5 bases). Trimming left V 1 base short and J 7 bases short, with 13 bases between. Germline CDR1 MGHRA, CDR2 YSYEKL. This CDR3 is 15 amino acids long. The CDR3 coding sequence is TGCGCCAGCAGCCAAGGGGCAGGGTTATCTGAAAAACTGTTTTTT. It translates to CASSQGAGLSEKLFF.

This CDR3 is CATSSSLSGGVDEQFF. Written as DNA, the CDR3 is TGTGCCACCAGCAGCTCCCTTAGCGGGGGGGTCGATGAGCAGTTCTTC. The chain has TRBV15 and TRBJ2-1; 11 bases match TRBD2. The CDR3 consists of 16 residues. V shed 3 bases and J 8 bases; nucleotides not matched to a gene: 9. Germline V lookup: CDR1 LNHNV, CDR2 YYDKDF (reference sequence).

This sequence joins TRBV7-6 and TRBJ2-3; D is unresolved. Trimming took 4 bases from V and 2 from J, leaving 4 bases between them. Germline V gene sequence: CDR1 SGHVS, CDR2 FNYEAQ. The CDR3 covers 12 residues. Written as DNA, the CDR3 is TGTGCCAGCAGCTCCATCACAGATACGCAGTATTTT. Protein: CASSSITDTQYF.

The chain is built from TRBV4-1 and TRBJ2-3; TRBD2 matches at 7 bases. CDR1 is MGHRA and CDR2 is YSYEKL in the germline V gene. The CDR3 totals 16 residues. The V and J ends lost 4 bases and 2 bases, in that order; junction bases with no gene match: 9. The CDR3 DNA is TGCGCCAGCAGCCTAAGAGGACGGGGGGACACAGATACGCAGTATTTT. This gives the protein CASSLRGRGDTDTQYF.